This TCR beta chain was identified in a study of memory CD4+ T cells and cytomegalovirus serostatus. V dropped 4 bases and J dropped 7 bases, with 20 bases sitting between them. CDR1 is SGHTA and CDR2 is FQGNSA in the germline V gene. CDR3 length: 17 residues. Single viable CD3+CD4+CD8-CD45RO+ cells were sorted as the memory CD4+ T cells. Clones were sequenced by immunoSEQ multiplex PCR, and TCRdb holds only the in-frame ones, with some missing. The data hold about 52,000 clones, with about three quarters observed a single time. Sequencing used memory CD4+ T cells from blood. The sequence came from an adult in good health and CMV-seropositive. The chain links TRBV7-2 to TRBJ1-6; possibly TRBD1 for D (5 bases). CDR3 in amino acids: CASSSPAGRGANSPLHF. CDR3 nucleotide sequence: TGTGCCAGCAGCTCCCCGGCGGGGAGGGGAGCAAATTCACCCCTCCACTTT.